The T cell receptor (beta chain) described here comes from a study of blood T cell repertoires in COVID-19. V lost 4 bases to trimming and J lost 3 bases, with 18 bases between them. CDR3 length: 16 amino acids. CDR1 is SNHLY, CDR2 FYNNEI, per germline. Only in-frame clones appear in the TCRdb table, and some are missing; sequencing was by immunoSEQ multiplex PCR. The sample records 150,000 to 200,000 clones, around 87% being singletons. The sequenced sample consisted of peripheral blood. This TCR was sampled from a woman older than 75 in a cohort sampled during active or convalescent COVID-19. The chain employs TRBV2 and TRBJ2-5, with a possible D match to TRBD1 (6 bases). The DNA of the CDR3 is TGTGCCAGCAGTGGAGCTCCCAGGGGTCTCAAAGAGACCCAGTACTTC. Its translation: CASSGAPRGLKETQYF.